This passage covers 23 T cell receptor beta chains from one sample sequenced in a study of cytotoxic CD8 clonotypes in ibrutinib-treated CLL. Generated by immunoSEQ multiplex PCR, the TCRdb table keeps only in-frame clones and is missing some. This sample has about 68,000 clones, with about two thirds found just once. The sample consisted of PBMCs, taken after 12 months of ibrutinib treatment. These receptors originate from a human donor with chronic lymphocytic leukemia.

This chain joins TRBV9 and TRBJ1-4, with a possible D match to TRBD1 (6 bases). The CDR3 has 16 amino acids. V was pared by 0 bases and J by 6 bases, with 15 bases between. The germline gives CDR1 SGDLS, CDR2 YYNGEE. The CDR3 DNA is TGTGCCAGCAGCGTAGAAGGGGGGCAGTCGGATGAAAAACTGTTTTTT. This gives the protein CASSVEGGQSDEKLFF.

The V gene is TRBV6-1, the J gene TRBJ1-5, with D uncertain. Germline V gives CDR1 MNHNS, CDR2 SASEGT. Between the trimmed V and J ends, which lost 8 bases and 0 bases, there was a span of 11 bases. CDR3 length: 14 residues. The DNA of the CDR3 is TGTGCCAGCGGACCAGGATATAGCAATCAGCCCCAGCATTTT. It is translated as CASGPGYSNQPQHF.

The rearrangement links TRBV6-5 to TRBJ2-7, with D uncertain. CDR1 MNHEY and CDR2 SVGAGI come from the germline V gene. V gave up 2 bases and J gave up 3 bases, with 11 bases separating them. The CDR3 is made up of 14 amino acids. DNA for the CDR3: TGTGCCAGCAGTTACCAGGCAGGAATCTACGAGCAGTACTTC. Translation: CASSYQAGIYEQYF.

V usage is TRBV19 and J usage is TRBJ1-5; no reliable D call. Germline assignment: CDR1 LNHDA and CDR2 SQIVND (reference sequence). The CDR3 runs 14 residues. The ends were cut back, 5 bases at V and 0 bases at J, with 8 bases in the middle. CDR3 sequence (DNA): TGTGCCAGTAGTTTAAAAAATAGCAATCAGCCCCAGCATTTT. Protein product: CASSLKNSNQPQHF.

This chain links TRBV4-3 with TRBJ2-7, with 9 bases matching TRBD2. Germline V CDR1 and CDR2: LGHNA, YSLEER. There are 15 residues in the CDR3. After removal of 0 bases from V and 3 bases from J, the junction contained 3 bases not matched to a gene. CDR3 loop: CASSQETSGLYEQYF. The CDR3 DNA reads as TGCGCCAGCAGCCAAGAGACTAGCGGACTCTACGAGCAGTACTTC.

The CDR3 DNA reads as TGTGCCAGCCGCAGGATTGACTACAATGAGCAGTTCTTC. Amino acids: CASRRIDYNEQFF. The gene calls are TRBV6-5 and TRBJ2-1; D is uncertain. The CDR3 runs 13 residues. Germline CDR1 MNHEY, CDR2 SVGAGI. Trimming took 8 bases from V and 3 from J, leaving 11 bases between them.

Here the CDR3 reads CASSSGRTVANEKLFF. The DNA for the CDR3 is TGCGCCAGCAGCTCGGGACGGACTGTGGCTAATGAAAAACTGTTTTTT. The chain combines TRBV5-1 with TRBJ1-4; a possible D gene is TRBD1 (5 bases). Trimming stripped 3 bases from V and 3 bases from J, with 15 bases between. Germline CDR1 and CDR2: SGHRS and YFSETQ. The CDR3 contains 16 residues.

This rearrangement joins TRBV6-5 to TRBJ1-1, with D unclear. V gave up 2 bases and J gave up 2 bases, with 15 bases separating them. Germline CDR1 and CDR2: MNHEY and SVGAGI. This CDR3 spans 16 amino acids. The CDR3 DNA sequence: TGTGCCAGCAGTTACCTCCCTCACCTCCCCAACACTGAAGCTTTCTTT. Amino acids: CASSYLPHLPNTEAFF.

This clone was seen only once. V is TRBV18 and J is TRBJ1-6, with TRBD1 identical over 7 bases. Germline trimming cut 2 bases from V and 9 bases from J; bases unmatched to any gene: 13. CDR1 and CDR2 (germline): KGHSH, LQKENI. The CDR3 extends over 17 amino acids. CDR3 protein: CASSPKSGQSGFSPLHF. For the CDR3, the DNA is TGTGCCAGCTCACCAAAATCGGGACAGTCGGGATTTTCACCCCTCCACTTT.

The chain uses TRBV6-5 and TRBJ2-3; unclear D gene. The CDR3 has 12 amino acids. Germline CDR1 is MNHEY and CDR2 is SVGAGI. V lost 7 bases, J lost 5 bases, and 10 bases lay in between. The CDR3 DNA sequence: TGTGCCAGCAACAAGGTGGAAGATACGCAGTATTTT. Translating it yields CASNKVEDTQYF.

This clone was counted a few times. The chain couples TRBV6-1 to TRBJ1-3; D is undetermined. The germline CDR1 and CDR2 sequences are MNHNS and SASEGT. The CDR3 loop spans 11 amino acids. V was clipped by 2 bases and J by 8 bases, with 4 bases between them. The CDR3 sequence: CASSEKDTIYF. CDR3 DNA sequence: TGTGCCAGCAGTGAAAAAGACACCATATATTTT.

The chain combines TRBV30 with TRBJ2-3; a possible D gene is TRBD1 (6 bases). Germline loops: CDR1 GTSNPN, CDR2 SVGIG (reference sequence). V was clipped by 1 base and J by 1 base, with 15 bases between them. This CDR3 has 16 residues. The CDR3 DNA reads as TGTGCCTGGAGTGGACGCCAGGGGTGGGGCACAGATACGCAGTATTTT. Amino acids: CAWSGRQGWGTDTQYF.

The chain joins TRBV21-1 to TRBJ2-7; the D call of TRBD1 is as the table states it, not checked on the DNA. TRBV21-1 corresponds to a pseudogene. CDR3 length equals 13 residues. CDR3 nucleotide sequence: TGTGCCAGCAGACCGGGACAGAAATACGAGCAGTACTTC. Its protein is CASRPGQKYEQYF.

The chain joins TRBV19 to TRBJ2-5; D gene uncertain. The CDR3 totals 13 residues. Germline V gene data show CDR1 as LNHDA and CDR2 as SQIVND (reference sequence). Between the trimmed V and J ends, which lost 6 bases and 2 bases, there was a span of 10 bases. The CDR3 DNA sequence: TGTGCCAGTAGCCGGCTCCTGCAAGAGACCCAGTACTTC. Its translation: CASSRLLQETQYF. The full variable domain, its missing parts supplied by reference TRBV19 and TRBJ2-5, is DGGITQSPKYLFRKEGQNVTLSCEQNLNHDAMYWYRQDPGQGLRLIYYSQIVNDFQKGDIAEGYSVSREKKESFPLTVTSAQKNPTAFYLCASSRLLQETQYFGPGTRLLVL.

The chain joins TRBV7-2 to TRBJ1-5; possibly TRBD1 for D (6 bases). Trimming stripped 5 bases from V and 0 bases from J, with 14 bases between. Germline assignment: CDR1 SGHTA and CDR2 FQGNSA. This CDR3 region has 16 residues. CDR3 sequence reads: CASSTGTPHSNQPQHF. CDR3 DNA: TGTGCCAGCAGCACCGGGACACCTCATAGCAATCAGCCCCAGCATTTT.

V gene TRBV10-2 combines with J gene TRBJ1-2, with TRBD1 as a possible D gene (6 bases). The CDR3 covers 14 residues. V was shortened by 6 bases and J by 8 bases, with 19 bases between the two germline ends. CDR1 and CDR2 (germline): WSHSY, SAAADI. DNA for the CDR3: TGCGCCAGCAGCGGCCCGGGGGCAGGGGAAGGCTACACCTTC. It encodes CASSGPGAGEGYTF.

This chain links TRBV11-2 with TRBJ1-4; 9 bases are a match to TRBD1. The germline V gene has CDR1 SGHAT and CDR2 FQNNGV. This CDR3 has 15 amino acids. Trimming removed 1 base from V and 10 bases from J; junction bases left unmatched: 7. CDR3 DNA: TGTGCCAGCAGCTTAGGAGGGACAGGGTATCCAAAACTGTTTTTT. Amino acid sequence: CASSLGGTGYPKLFF.

The chain combines TRBV19 with TRBJ2-1; 8 positions match TRBD1. The V segment lost 5 bases and the J segment 10 bases; nucleotides outside the gene matches: 10. Germline CDR1 is LNHDA and CDR2 is SQIVND (reference sequence). This CDR3 is built from 14 residues. The CDR3 bases are TGTGCCAGTAGTCCCCGGACAGGGAAGAACGAGCAGTTCTTC. Translating it yields CASSPRTGKNEQFF.

The table lists this clone with a few counts. The genes are TRBV6-5 and TRBJ2-2; TRBD2 agrees at 7 bases. The CDR3 is 14 residues long. J gave up 0 bases and V 10 bases, and 5 bases lay outside the gene matches. Per the germline V gene, CDR1 is MNHEY and CDR2 is SVGAGI. The CDR3, as DNA: TGTGCCACCAGCGGGGTTACGAACACCGGGGAGCTGTTTTTT. Residues: CATSGVTNTGELFF.

This clone showed up just a few times. The J gene is TRBJ2-2, the V gene TRBV5-1, with D perhaps matching TRBD1 or TRBD2 (5 bases each). Trimming removed 0 bases at V and 0 bases at J, with 9 bases between. This CDR3 is built from 16 residues. Germline V gene data show CDR1 as SGHRS and CDR2 as YFSETQ. CDR3 region: CASSLVGGSNTGELFF. CDR3 in DNA: TGCGCCAGCAGCTTGGTTGGGGGATCGAACACCGGGGAGCTGTTTTTT.

The count of this clone is one. The chain joins TRBV7-8 to TRBJ1-1; the D is unclear. Trimming removed 8 bases from V and 6 bases from J, with 7 bases in between. The CDR3 covers 10 residues. Germline V gives CDR1 SGHVS, CDR2 FQNEAQ. In DNA form, the CDR3 reads TGTGCCAGCTCTCTTGCTGAAGCTTTCTTT. This sequence encodes CASSLAEAFF.

This clone was seen only a few times. The chain links TRBV7-9 to TRBJ2-7; weak D call: TRBD1 (5 bases). Germline CDR1 and CDR2: SEHNR and FQNEAQ (reference sequence). This CDR3 has 14 amino acids. With 1 base removed from V and 3 bases from J, the gap between germline ends came to 10 bases. The CDR3 spells CASSLGAGRYEQYF. Here the CDR3 DNA reads TGTGCCAGCAGCTTAGGGGCAGGGCGCTACGAGCAGTACTTC.

This chain joins TRBV7-3 and TRBJ2-7; TRBD2 matches 9 bases. Germline V lookup: CDR1 SGHTA, CDR2 FQGTGA. Trimming cost V 5 bases and J 2 bases; bases outside gene matches: 7. The CDR3 is 15 residues long. The CDR3 DNA is TGTGCCAGCAGCCCGGGACTAGCTCCACCCTACGAGCAGTACTTC. Translation gives CASSPGLAPPYEQYF.